This TCR beta chain was recovered during a study of molecular identifiers for immune sequencing clone quantification. This clonotype was recorded many times. TCRdb ran MiXCR on the PCR reads and lists one entry per CDR3 protein. The data contain approximately 320,000 distinct CDR3 sequences, roughly 23% of them singletons. Germline CDR1 and CDR2: MNHEY and SVGAGI. The junction had 6 bases not matched to a gene; V was cut back by 3 bases and J by 5 bases. The length of the CDR3 is 14 residues. The origin of this receptor is a human donor in good health. Some libraries in this study had Jurkat cell RNA spiked in. Input material: naive CD8+ T cells from blood, with Jurkat cell RNA spiked in. This sample's subset: FACS-sorted CD8+CD4-CCR7+CD45RA+ naive T cells. The chain carries TRBV6-5 and TRBJ2-7; TRBD1 agrees at 8 bases. The CDR3 coding sequence is TGTGCCAGCAGTTATGGCCCAGGGGGCAACGAGCAGTACTTC. Its protein is CASSYGPGGNEQYF.